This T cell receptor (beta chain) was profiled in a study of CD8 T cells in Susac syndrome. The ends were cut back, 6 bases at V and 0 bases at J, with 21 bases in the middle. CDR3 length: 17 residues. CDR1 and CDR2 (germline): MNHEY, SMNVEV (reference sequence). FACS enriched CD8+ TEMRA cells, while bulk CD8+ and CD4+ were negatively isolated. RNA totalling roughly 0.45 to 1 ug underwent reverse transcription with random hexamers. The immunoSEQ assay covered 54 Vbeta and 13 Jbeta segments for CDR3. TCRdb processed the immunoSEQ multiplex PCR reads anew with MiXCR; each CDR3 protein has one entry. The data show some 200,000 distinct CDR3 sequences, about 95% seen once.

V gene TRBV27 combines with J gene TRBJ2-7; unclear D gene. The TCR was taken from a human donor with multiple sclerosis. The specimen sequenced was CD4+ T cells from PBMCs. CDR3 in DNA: TGTGCCAGCAGCCCAGTATGGGCTACGAACCCCTCCTACGAGCAGTACTTC. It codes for CASSPVWATNPSYEQYF.